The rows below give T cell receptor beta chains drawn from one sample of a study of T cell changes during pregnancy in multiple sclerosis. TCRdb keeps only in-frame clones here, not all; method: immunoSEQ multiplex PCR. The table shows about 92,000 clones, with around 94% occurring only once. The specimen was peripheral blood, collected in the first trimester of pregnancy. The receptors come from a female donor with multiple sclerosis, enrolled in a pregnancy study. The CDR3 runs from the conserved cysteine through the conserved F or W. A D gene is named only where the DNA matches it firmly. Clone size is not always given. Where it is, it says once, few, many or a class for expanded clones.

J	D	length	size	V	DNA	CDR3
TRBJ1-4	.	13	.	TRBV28	TGTGCCAGCACCTCCCTAAGCGAGGAAAAACTGTTTTTT	CASTSLSEEKLFF
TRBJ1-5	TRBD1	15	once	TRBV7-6	TGTGCCAGCAGCTTAGGGGGACAGGGTGATCAGCCCCAGCATTTT	CASSLGGQGDQPQHF
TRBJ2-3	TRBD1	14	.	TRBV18	TGTGCCAGCTCAACCCGACAGGGGGCAGATACGCAGTATTTT	CASSTRQGADTQYF
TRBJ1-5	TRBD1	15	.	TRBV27	TGTGCCAGCAGTTTCAACAGGGGGCCCGATCAGCCCCAGCATTTT	CASSFNRGPDQPQHF
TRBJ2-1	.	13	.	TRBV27	TGTGCCAGCAGTTCAGACAGTTACAATGAGCAGTTCTTC	CASSSDSYNEQFF
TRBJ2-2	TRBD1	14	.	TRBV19	TGTGCCACGCGGAGGACAGGGGGAGGGGGGGAGCTGTTTTTT	CATRRTGGGGELFF
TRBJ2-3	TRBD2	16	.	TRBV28	TGTGCCAGCAGGCTTCCCGGGAGGCCTAGCACAGATACGCAGTATTTT	CASRLPGRPSTDTQYF
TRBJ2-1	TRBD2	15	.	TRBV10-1	TGCGCCAGCATGAATAGGACTAGCGGGATTATGAATCAGTTCTTC	CASMNRTSGIMNQFF
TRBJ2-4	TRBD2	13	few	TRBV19	TGTGCCAGTAGTCGCGGCGGGGGGAACATTCAGTACTTC	CASSRGGGNIQYF
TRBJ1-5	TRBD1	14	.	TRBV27	TGTGCCAGCAGTTTACGACAGGGGAATCAGCCCCAGCATTTT	CASSLRQGNQPQHF
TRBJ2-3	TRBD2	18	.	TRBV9	TGTGCCAGCAGCTCACGACTAGCGGGCCTTCGTGGCACAGATACGCAGTATTTT	CASSSRLAGLRGTDTQYF
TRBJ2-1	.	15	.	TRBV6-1	TGTGCCAGCACCTTCTTATACAGGACCTACAATGAGCAGTTCTTC	CASTFLYRTYNEQFF
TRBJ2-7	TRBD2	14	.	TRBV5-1	TGCGCCAGCGCGGCAGGACTAGCGGCTCGCGAGCAGTACTTC	CASAAGLAAREQYF
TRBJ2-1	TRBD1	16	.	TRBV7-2	TGTGCCAGCAGCTCACCAGGGGGTTCCTCCTACAATGAGCAGTTCTTC	CASSSPGGSSYNEQFF
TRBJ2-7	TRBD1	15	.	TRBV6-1	TGTGCCAGCAGTGAAGTGGCAGGGGGCTGGAACGAGCAGTACTTC	CASSEVAGGWNEQYF
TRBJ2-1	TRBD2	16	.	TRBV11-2	TGTGCCAGCAGCTTAGGTCCAGCGGGGTTCTACAATGAGCAGTTCTTC	CASSLGPAGFYNEQFF
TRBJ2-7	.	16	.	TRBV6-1	TGTGCCAGCAGTGAAGCCCCGCAGGGTTACCCCTACGAGCAGTACTTC	CASSEAPQGYPYEQYF
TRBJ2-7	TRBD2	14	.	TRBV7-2	TGTGCCAGCAGCCCGACTAGCGGGATACGCGAGCAGTACTTC	CASSPTSGIREQYF
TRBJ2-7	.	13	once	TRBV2	TGTGCCAGCATGGAGCGGGTGCCCTACGAGCAGTACTTC	CASMERVPYEQYF
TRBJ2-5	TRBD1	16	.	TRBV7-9	TGTGCCAGCAGCCTTAACCGGGACAGGCAGCGGGAGACCCAGTACTTC	CASSLNRDRQRETQYF
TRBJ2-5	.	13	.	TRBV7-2	TGTGCCAGCAGCTTCTCCCGGGTGGAGACCCAGTACTTC	CASSFSRVETQYF
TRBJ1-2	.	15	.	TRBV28	TGTGCCAGCAGTTTATCCGACAGGAGGAAAAATGGCTACACCTTC	CASSLSDRRKNGYTF
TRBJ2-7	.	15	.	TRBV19	TGTGCCAGTAGTATCGTGGCGGACTACACCTACGAGCAGTACTTC	CASSIVADYTYEQYF